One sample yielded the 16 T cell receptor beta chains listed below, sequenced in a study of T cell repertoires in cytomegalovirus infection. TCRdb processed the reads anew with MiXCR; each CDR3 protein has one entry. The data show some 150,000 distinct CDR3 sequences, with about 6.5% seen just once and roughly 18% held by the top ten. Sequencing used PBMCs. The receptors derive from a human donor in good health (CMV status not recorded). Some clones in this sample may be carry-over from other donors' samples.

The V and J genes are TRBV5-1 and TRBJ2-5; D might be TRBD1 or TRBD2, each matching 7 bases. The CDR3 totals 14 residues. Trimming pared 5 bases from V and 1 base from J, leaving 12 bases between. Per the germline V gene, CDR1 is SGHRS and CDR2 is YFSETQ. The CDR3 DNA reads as TGCGCCAGCAGAGGGGGCGGGGGCCAAGAGACCCAGTACTTC. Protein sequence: CASRGGGGQETQYF.

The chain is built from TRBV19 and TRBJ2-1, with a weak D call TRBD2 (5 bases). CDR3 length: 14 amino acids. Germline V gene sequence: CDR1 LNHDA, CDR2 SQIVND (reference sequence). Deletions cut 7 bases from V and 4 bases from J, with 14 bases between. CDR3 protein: CASTDRAGYNEQFF. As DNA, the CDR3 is TGTGCCAGTACGGATCGCGCGGGTTACAATGAGCAGTTCTTC. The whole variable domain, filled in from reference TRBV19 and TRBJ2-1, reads DGGITQSPKYLFRKEGQNVTLSCEQNLNHDAMYWYRQDPGQGLRLIYYSQIVNDFQKGDIAEGYSVSREKKESFPLTVTSAQKNPTAFYLCASTDRAGYNEQFFGPGTRLTVL.

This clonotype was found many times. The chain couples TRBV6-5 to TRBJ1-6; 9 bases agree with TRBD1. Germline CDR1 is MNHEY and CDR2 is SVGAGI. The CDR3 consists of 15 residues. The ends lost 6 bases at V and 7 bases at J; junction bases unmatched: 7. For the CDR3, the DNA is TGTGCCAGCAGCAGAGGACAGGGGAACAATTCACCCCTCCACTTT. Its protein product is CASSRGQGNNSPLHF.

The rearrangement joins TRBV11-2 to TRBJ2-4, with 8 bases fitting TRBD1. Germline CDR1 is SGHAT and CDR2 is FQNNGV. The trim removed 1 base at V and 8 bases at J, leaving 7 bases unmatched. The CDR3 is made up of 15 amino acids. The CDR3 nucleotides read TGTGCCAGCAGCTTAGGAACAGGGGGTGGGGACATTCAGTACTTC. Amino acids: CASSLGTGGGDIQYF.

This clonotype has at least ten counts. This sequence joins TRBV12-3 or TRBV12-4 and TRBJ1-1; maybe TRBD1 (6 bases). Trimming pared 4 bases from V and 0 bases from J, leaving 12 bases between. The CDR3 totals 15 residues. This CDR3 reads CASSSGTPMNTEAFF. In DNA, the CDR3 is TGTGCCAGCAGTTCCGGGACACCGATGAACACTGAAGCTTTCTTT.

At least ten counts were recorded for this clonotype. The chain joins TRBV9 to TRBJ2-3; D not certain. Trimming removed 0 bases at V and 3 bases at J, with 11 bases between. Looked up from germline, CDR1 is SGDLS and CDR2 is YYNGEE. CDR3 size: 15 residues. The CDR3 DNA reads TGTGCCAGCAGCGTAGCGTTCCCGGATACAGATACGCAGTATTTT. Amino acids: CASSVAFPDTDTQYF. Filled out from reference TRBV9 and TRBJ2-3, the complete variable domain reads DSGVTQTPKHLITATGQRVTLRCSPRSGDLSVYWYQQSLDQGLQFLIQYYNGEERAKGNILERFSAQQFPDLHSELNLSSLELGDSALYFCASSVAFPDTDTQYFGPGTRLTVL.

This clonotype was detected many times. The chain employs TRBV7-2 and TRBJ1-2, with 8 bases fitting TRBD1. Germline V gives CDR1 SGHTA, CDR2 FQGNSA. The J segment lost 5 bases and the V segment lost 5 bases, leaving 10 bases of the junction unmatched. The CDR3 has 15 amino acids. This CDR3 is CASSQRTGKGYGYTF. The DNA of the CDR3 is TGTGCCAGCAGCCAGCGGACAGGGAAGGGTTATGGCTACACCTTC.

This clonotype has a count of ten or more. CDR3 sequence: CASISRDTDTQYF. In DNA, the CDR3 is TGTGCCAGCATCTCCCGGGACACAGATACGCAGTATTTT. This chain uses TRBV28 with TRBJ2-3, with D perhaps TRBD2 (5 bases). Trimming shortened V by 7 bases and J by 2 bases, and 10 bases separated the two germline ends. Germline lookup yields CDR1 MDHEN and CDR2 SYDVKM. The CDR3 runs 13 residues. The entire variable domain, with the rest obtained from reference TRBV28 and TRBJ2-3, is as follows: DVKVTQSSRYLVKRTGEKVFLECVQDMDHENMFWYRQDPGLGLRLIYFSYDVKMKEKGDIPEGYSVSREKKERFSLILESASTNQTSMYLCASISRDTDTQYFGPGTRLTVL.

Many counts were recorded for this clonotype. As DNA, the CDR3 is TGTGCCAGCAGCTACGCCGCCGGACTAGCAGATACGCAGTATTTT. Its protein is CASSYAAGLADTQYF. The chain has TRBV7-2 and TRBJ2-3; TRBD2 matches 7 bases. V dropped 4 bases and J dropped 4; count of bases not matched to a gene: 8. The CDR3 is made up of 15 amino acids. Per the germline V gene, CDR1 is SGHTA and CDR2 is FQGNSA.

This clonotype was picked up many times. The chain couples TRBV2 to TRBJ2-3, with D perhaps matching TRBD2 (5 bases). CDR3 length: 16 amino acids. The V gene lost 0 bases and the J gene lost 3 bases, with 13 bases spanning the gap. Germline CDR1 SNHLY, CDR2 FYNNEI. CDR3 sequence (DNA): TGTGCCAGCAGTGAAGCGCTAGCTTCCATGACAGATACGCAGTATTTT. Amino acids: CASSEALASMTDTQYF.

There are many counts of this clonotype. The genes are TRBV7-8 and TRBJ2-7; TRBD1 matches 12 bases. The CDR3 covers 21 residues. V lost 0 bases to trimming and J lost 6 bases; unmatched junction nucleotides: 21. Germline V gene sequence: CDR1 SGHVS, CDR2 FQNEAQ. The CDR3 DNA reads TGTGCCAGCAGCTTAGCAACCTCGGCGGGTTCTCGGGGACAGGGGGCTCGCGAGCAGTACTTC. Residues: CASSLATSAGSRGQGAREQYF.

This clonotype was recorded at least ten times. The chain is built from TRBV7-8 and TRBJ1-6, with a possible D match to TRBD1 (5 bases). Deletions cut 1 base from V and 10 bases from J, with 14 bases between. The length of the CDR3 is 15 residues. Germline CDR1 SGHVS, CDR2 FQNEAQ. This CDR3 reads CASSLGAGFHSPLHF. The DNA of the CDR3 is TGTGCCAGCAGCTTAGGGGCAGGGTTCCACTCACCCCTCCACTTT.

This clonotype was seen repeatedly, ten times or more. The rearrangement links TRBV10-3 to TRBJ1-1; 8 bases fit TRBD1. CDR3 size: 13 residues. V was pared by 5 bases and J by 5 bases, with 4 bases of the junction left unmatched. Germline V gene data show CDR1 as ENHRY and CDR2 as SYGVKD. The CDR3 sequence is CAISKTGDTEAFF. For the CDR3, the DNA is TGTGCCATCAGTAAGACAGGGGATACTGAAGCTTTCTTT.

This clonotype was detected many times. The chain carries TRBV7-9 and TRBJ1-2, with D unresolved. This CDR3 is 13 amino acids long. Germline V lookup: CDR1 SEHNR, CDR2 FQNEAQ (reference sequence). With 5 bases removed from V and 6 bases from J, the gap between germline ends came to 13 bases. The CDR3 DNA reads TGTGCCAGCAGCCGGGCCCAACCTGATGGCTACACCTTC. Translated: CASSRAQPDGYTF. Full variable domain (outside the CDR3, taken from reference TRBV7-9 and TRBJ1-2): DTGVSQNPRHKITKRGQNVTFRCDPISEHNRLYWYRQTLGQGPEFLTYFQNEAQLEKSRLLSDRFSAERPKGSFSTLEIQRTEQGDSAMYLCASSRAQPDGYTFGSGTRLTVV.

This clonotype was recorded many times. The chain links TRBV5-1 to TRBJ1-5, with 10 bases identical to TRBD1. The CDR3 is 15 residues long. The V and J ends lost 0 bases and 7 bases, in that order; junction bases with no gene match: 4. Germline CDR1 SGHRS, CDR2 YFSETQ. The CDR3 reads CASSLGQGAGQPQHF. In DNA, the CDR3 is TGCGCCAGCAGCTTGGGACAGGGGGCAGGGCAGCCCCAGCATTTT.

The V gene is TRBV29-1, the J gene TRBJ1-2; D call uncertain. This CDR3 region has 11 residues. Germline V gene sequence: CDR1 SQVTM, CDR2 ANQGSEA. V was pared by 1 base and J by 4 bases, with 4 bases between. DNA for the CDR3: TGCAGCGTTGAAGCGCGCTATGGCTACACCTTC. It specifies CSVEARYGYTF.